Listed below are T cell receptor beta chains from one sample, sequenced in a study of human T cells and chemical hapten exposure. TCRdb ran MiXCR on the RACE reads and lists one entry per CDR3 protein. The sample comprises roughly 80,000 distinct CDR3 sequences, about 10% of which are singletons, and roughly 4.2% rests with the top ten. Source: whole blood, taken in connection with sensitization to the hapten diphenylcyclopropenone (DPC). These receptors were collected from a woman aged 45-65 years with alopecia areata. Some clones in this sample may be carry-over from other donors' samples. CDR3s leave out the opening cysteine and the closing phenylalanine or tryptophan. Fields, in order: V gene, CDR3 protein.

v_call: TRBV18
cdr3_aa: ASSQGLADTGELF

v_call: TRBV9
cdr3_aa: ASARLAGDTGELF

v_call: TRBV7-3
cdr3_aa: ASSSTPSNSPLH

v_call: TRBV20-1
cdr3_aa: SARAMTSGALATQY

v_call: TRBV11-2
cdr3_aa: ASSLQRSNTGELF

v_call: TRBV6-6
cdr3_aa: ASSSQGGIEKLF

v_call: TRBV12-3/TRBV12-4
cdr3_aa: ASSSILGQGANEKLF

v_call: TRBV6-2/TRBV6-3
cdr3_aa: ASSRTGWTHQPQH

v_call: TRBV6-5
cdr3_aa: ASKTGTPFDGYT

v_call: TRBV6-2/TRBV6-3
cdr3_aa: ASSDRNRYNEQF

v_call: TRBV5-4
cdr3_aa: ASSPNSGANVLT

v_call: TRBV9
cdr3_aa: ASNVGAANTGELF

v_call: TRBV28
cdr3_aa: ATTLSGAAREQF

v_call: TRBV28
cdr3_aa: ASSHTGTEAF

v_call: TRBV5-1
cdr3_aa: ASRRVKGSEAF

v_call: TRBV15
cdr3_aa: ATSRDRGQGTDTQY

v_call: TRBV7-9
cdr3_aa: ASSLWGSTDTQY

v_call: TRBV3-1
cdr3_aa: ASSQQVGGQF

v_call: TRBV27
cdr3_aa: ASKSRQGESTEAF

v_call: TRBV20-1
cdr3_aa: SARTGGDTGELF

v_call: TRBV5-1
cdr3_aa: ASSSETLNTEAF

v_call: TRBV28
cdr3_aa: ASTVGGTKNSPLH

v_call: TRBV7-2
cdr3_aa: ASSLGGTGVGEQF

v_call: TRBV4-3
cdr3_aa: ASSQGSRSGEQY

v_call: TRBV20-1
cdr3_aa: SATQGQGYGYT

v_call: TRBV18
cdr3_aa: ASSPRSGSQETQY

v_call: TRBV30
cdr3_aa: AWKGQGRYEQY

v_call: TRBV10-3
cdr3_aa: AISDQASYEQY

v_call: TRBV27
cdr3_aa: ASSGAGAQPDTQY

v_call: TRBV14
cdr3_aa: ASSQEGDRPNLLVTPYNEQF

v_call: TRBV6-6
cdr3_aa: ASSNGLQVNSNQPQH

v_call: TRBV5-1
cdr3_aa: ASSPTPDRAGNQPQH

v_call: TRBV9
cdr3_aa: ASSVNSQETQY

v_call: TRBV7-2
cdr3_aa: ASSLAFSDTQY

v_call: TRBV18
cdr3_aa: ASSPLLRPQETQY

v_call: TRBV20-1
cdr3_aa: SSPPGDEQF

v_call: TRBV7-9
cdr3_aa: ASSSSEGTEAF

v_call: TRBV10-1
cdr3_aa: ASRSRGTTDTQY

v_call: TRBV6-2/TRBV6-3
cdr3_aa: ASSNGPAGRGQF

v_call: TRBV27
cdr3_aa: ASSPSSGAKNIQY

v_call: TRBV12-3/TRBV12-4
cdr3_aa: ASSLEGDRGYT